Described below is a single T cell receptor beta chain sequence and its context. The antigen this receptor binds is unknown. Base qualities are missing; no much larger clone stands one base away. Library preparation used 5' RACE. For sequencing, an Illumina HiSeq 2500 was employed. A second roughly 6 to 11 cycle PCR used a sample-barcoded 5' primer and a J-beta primer mix. A template-switch 5' adaptor carrying 12 random nucleotides introduced a unique molecular identifier onto each TCR beta cDNA molecule. At least 2.5 million CDR3-containing paired-end reads were obtained from each sample. The Mint cDNA synthesis kit, primed by a TRBC-specific oligonucleotide, was used to synthesize first-strand cDNA from all RNA. After uracil-DNA glycosylase treatment, a first 18-cycle PCR used universal primers M1SS and BC2_uni_R on all cDNA. Turning to the authors' computational methods: For normalization, 1 million high-quality reads were randomly selected from each sample, with every read carrying a distinct molecular identifier. Instead of being binned into consensus sequences, reads with shared molecular identifiers were discarded. MiTCR, with a Q25 quality threshold and the strictest error-elimination algorithm, was used for CDR3 identification, clonotype clustering and error correction. A nonparametric unseen species model with Euler transformation was used to estimate lower-bound total TCR beta diversity. Starting from the raw public reads, TCRdb applied fastp trimming at Q25, assembled clones with MiXCR and retained in-frame beta chains. Rows merge per CDR3 protein into single entries with the most common DNA and genes. The V and J calls follow TCRdb's processing rather than the paper's. This sample is represented by some 900,000 distinct CDR3 sequences; approximately 49% of them were singletons. The top ten clonotypes cover 13% of the sample.

The data were obtained in a study of blood T cells in healthy people across ages (dated by TCRdb to about 2015). Study-level background: In model experiments, template switching captured about one uniquely barcoded TCR beta cDNA molecule for every two T cells. To avoid experimental bias, donors of different ages were randomly spread across the sequencing lanes. The donors were split into four age groups: young (average about 16 years), middle-aged (about 40), aged (over 55) and long-lived (approximately 80). Two additional independent replicas of 1 million unique cDNA reads from the same blood draw were analyzed for two donors (one aged 18 to 30 and one aged 80 or older). The study measured age-related changes in TCR beta repertoire diversity using deep sequencing normalized with unique cDNA molecular identifiers. Overall study outcomes, separate from this receptor: Since profiling was done on bulk unsorted PBMCs, naive and antigen-experienced compartments could not be conclusively compared. Because donor CMV infection status was unknown, age-related changes in expanded clonotypes were potentially confounded. Compared with the aged group, the long-lived group had more naive CD4+ T cells, fewer expanded clones and increased TCR diversity, suggesting age selection. Estimates of total diversity from one million sequenced T cells were regarded as lower bounds and underestimates. Observed TCR beta diversity per million T cells fell roughly linearly with age, and a significant reduction was already apparent by age roughly 40. A strong correlation was found between observed TCR beta diversity and the percentage of naive T cells measured by flow cytometry.

The donors were roughly 38 Caucasian individuals from Russia, aged roughly 6 to 100 years, who were systemically healthy. Each donor gave ten milliliters of peripheral blood, collected into EDTA-treated Vacutainer tubes. PBMCs were isolated by Ficoll-Paque density-gradient centrifugation, with at least 6 million obtained per sample. Trizol reagent was used to extract total RNA from the PBMCs, yielding at least 5.5 micrograms per sample. The percentages of naive CD45RAhigh/CD27high T cells were determined by flow cytometry on a PBMC aliquot from every donor. V and J lose 3 bases and 1 base, and a span of 6 bases separates them. The cysteine opens and the phenylalanine closes a CDR3 of 13 amino acids. The CDR3 DNA has 39 bases and is translated from base 1.

The sequence joins TRBV12-3 or TRBV12-4 to TRBJ1-1; no D gene is confidently identified. This receptor was identified in a young man in good health. Sequencing used blood. Here the CDR3 is given as CASSFARNTEAFF. The sequenced DNA is TGTGCCAGCAGTTTCGCCAGGAACACTGAAGCTTTCTTT.